These 24 T cell receptor beta chains were all obtained from the same sample, sequenced in a study of blood T cell repertoires in COVID-19. This table comes from immunoSEQ multiplex PCR, and its TCRdb copy is limited to in-frame clones, with some not included. The sample lists 280,000 or so clones, 83% seen once, with approximately 9% in the top ten. Sequencing was carried out using peripheral blood. These receptors originate from a woman aged 50 to 60 who had recovered from COVID-19.

The chain is built from TRBV4-1 and TRBJ2-5, with a possible D match to TRBD1 (5 bases). Trimming cost V 4 bases and J 1 base, with 19 bases left between them. The germline V gene has CDR1 MGHRA and CDR2 YSYEKL. The CDR3 runs 17 residues. This CDR3 reads CASSPEDTLAPQETQYF. The CDR3 coding sequence is TGCGCCAGCAGCCCAGAGGACACGCTGGCGCCCCAAGAGACCCAGTACTTC.

The V call is TRBV27, the J call TRBJ1-6; a possible D gene is TRBD1 (5 bases). Germline CDR1 is MNHEY and CDR2 is SMNVEV (reference sequence). The CDR3 spans 12 residues. The germline V and J ends were trimmed by 3 bases and 9 bases, with 6 bases remaining between them. CDR3 loop: CASSFGGSPLHF. For the CDR3, the DNA is TGTGCCAGCAGTTTCGGGGGTTCACCCCTCCACTTT.

Turning to this clone: The same CDR3 is also encoded by other DNA sequences in this sample. The rearrangement links TRBV7-2 to TRBJ1-2; possible D gene TRBD1, 6 bases. With 5 bases removed from V and 2 bases from J, the gap between germline ends came to 12 bases. This CDR3 has 14 residues. CDR1 is SGHTA and CDR2 is FQGNSA in the germline V gene. The CDR3 region is CASSPQQGNYGYTF. The CDR3 region has the DNA TGTGCCAGCAGCCCGCAACAGGGAAACTATGGCTACACCTTC.

This clone has just one count. The J gene is TRBJ2-7, the V gene TRBV6-5, with TRBD1 matching over 7 bases. Germline CDR1 MNHEY, CDR2 SVGAGI. The CDR3 extends over 14 amino acids. V shed 6 bases, J shed 2 bases, and the junction held 7 bases outside the gene matches. In nucleotides, the CDR3 is TGTGCCAGCAGAGATCCGGGACAGACCTACGAGCAGTACTTC. Amino acid sequence: CASRDPGQTYEQYF.

The rearrangement uses TRBV7-2 and TRBJ2-3; 11 positions agree with TRBD2. The germline gives CDR1 SGHTA, CDR2 FQGNSA. The CDR3 has 16 residues. Unmatched junction bases numbered 4, after V lost 0 bases and J lost 5 bases. The CDR3, as DNA: TGTGCCAGCAGCTTAGCACTAGCGGGAGAGATAGATACGCAGTATTTT. Encoded protein: CASSLALAGEIDTQYF.

The chain couples TRBV11-1 to TRBJ1-1; TRBD1 agrees at 10 bases. CDR3 size: 15 residues. With V trimmed by 5 bases and J by 4 bases, 7 bases remained unmatched. CDR1 SGHAT and CDR2 FQDESV come from the germline V gene (reference sequence). The CDR3 DNA is TGTGCCAGCAGCCCGCAGACAGGGGGCGTCACTGAAGCTTTCTTT. Residues: CASSPQTGGVTEAFF. Full variable domain (missing parts from reference TRBV11-1 and TRBJ1-1): EAEVAQSPRYKITEKSQAVAFWCDPISGHATLYWYRQILGQGPELLVQFQDESVVDDSQLPKDRFSAERLKGVDSTLKIQPAELGDSAMYLCASSPQTGGVTEAFFGQGTRLTVV.

This clone was seen a few times. V is TRBV29-1 and J is TRBJ2-5; 8 positions agree with TRBD1. The CDR3 has 14 amino acids. V shed 4 bases and J 2 bases; nucleotides not matched to a gene: 6. Germline values: CDR1 SQVTM, CDR2 ANQGSEA. CDR3 in amino acids: CSVAGGYVQETQYF. In nucleotides, the CDR3 is TGCAGCGTTGCAGGGGGCTATGTTCAAGAGACCCAGTACTTC.

The chain links TRBV27 to TRBJ1-5; no definite D call. CDR1 MNHEY and CDR2 SMNVEV come from the germline V gene (reference sequence). Trimming shortened V by 6 bases and J by 0 bases, and 18 bases separated the two germline ends. CDR3 length: 17 residues. DNA of the CDR3: TGTGCCAGCAGCCGAACAACGGGGAGGGATAGCAATCAGCCCCAGCATTTT. This translates into CASSRTTGRDSNQPQHF.

This clone has a handful of counts. The chain uses TRBV3-1 (or the pseudogene TRBV3-2) and TRBJ2-3; 9 positions agree with TRBD2. Germline V lookup: CDR1 LGHDT, CDR2 YNNKEL (reference sequence). CDR3 length: 19 amino acids. The junction had 11 bases not matched to a gene; V was cut back by 0 bases and J by 1 base. This chain's CDR3 is CASSQDLGLAGAGTDTQYF. DNA for the CDR3: TGTGCCAGCAGCCAAGATTTAGGTTTAGCGGGGGCCGGCACAGATACGCAGTATTTT.

This chain links TRBV5-8 with TRBJ2-7; TRBD2 aligns across 11 bases. CDR1 and CDR2 (germline): SGHTS, YDEGEE. The CDR3 has 18 residues. The junction had 12 bases not matched to a gene; V was cut back by 4 bases and J by 0 bases. The CDR3 is CASSGRLGTSGHSYEQYF. The CDR3 DNA follows: TGTGCCAGCAGCGGACGGCTCGGGACTAGCGGCCACTCCTACGAGCAGTACTTC. The full variable domain, completed using reference TRBV5-8 and TRBJ2-7, is EAGVTQSPTHLIKTRGQQATLRCSPISGHTSVYWYQQALGLGLQFLLWYDEGEERNRGNFPPRFSGRQFPNYSSELNVNALELEDSALYLCASSGRLGTSGHSYEQYFGPGTRLTVT.

The chain links TRBV4-3 to TRBJ2-7; 11 nucleotides align to TRBD2. Trimming took 4 bases from V and 2 from J; bases not matched to a gene: 7. The CDR3 runs 16 residues. The germline V gene encodes CDR1 LGHNA and CDR2 YSLEER. This CDR3 reads CASSRDSGGAPYEQYF. CDR3 coding DNA: TGCGCCAGCAGCCGGGATAGCGGGGGGGCCCCCTACGAGCAGTACTTC.

The chain combines TRBV7-2 with TRBJ2-1; 9 nucleotides agree with TRBD2. The germline V gene has CDR1 SGHTA and CDR2 FQGNSA. Trimming cost V 5 bases and J 8 bases; bases outside gene matches: 13. This CDR3 has 16 residues. In nucleotides, the CDR3 is TGTGCCAGCAGCCCATCAGAGGGCGGGGGGGGTGATGAGCAGTTCTTC. This codes for CASSPSEGGGGDEQFF. The variable domain in full, completed from reference TRBV7-2 and TRBJ2-1, reads GAGVSQSPSNKVTEKGKDVELRCDPISGHTALYWYRQSLGQGLEFLIYFQGNSAPDKSGLPSDRFSAERTGGSVSTLTIQRTQQEDSAVYLCASSPSEGGGGDEQFFGPGTRLTVL.

This clone was counted only a few times. The chain couples TRBV3-1 (or the pseudogene TRBV3-2) to TRBJ2-2; D gene unclear. Germline CDR1 reads LGHDT; CDR2 reads YNNKEL (reference sequence). This CDR3 comprises 15 residues. V lost 4 bases and J lost 1, with 10 bases in between. The DNA of the CDR3 is TGTGCCAGCAGCCCCGAGGTGGGGAACACCGGGGAGCTGTTTTTT. It codes for CASSPEVGNTGELFF.

The CDR3 sequence is CASSFLRGGNQPQHF. CDR3 DNA sequence: TGTGCCAGCAGTTTTCTGCGTGGAGGCAATCAGCCCCAGCATTTT. This chain connects TRBV28 to TRBJ1-5; D call uncertain. Germline V lookup: CDR1 MDHEN, CDR2 SYDVKM. The CDR3 has 15 amino acids. The germline V and J ends were trimmed by 3 bases and 2 bases, with 11 bases remaining between them.

V is TRBV5-4 and J is TRBJ1-3, with a tentative D call TRBD1 (6 bases). In germline, CDR1 is SGHNT, CDR2 YYREEE (reference sequence). Trimming took off 3 bases at V and 2 bases at J, with 18 bases between the two ends. The CDR3 has 17 amino acids. CDR3 DNA: TGTGCCAGCAGCTCCGGGGGGGCATGGAGGACTGGAAACACCATATATTTT. Amino acids: CASSSGGAWRTGNTIYF.

The chain recombines TRBV9 with TRBJ2-5; 8 nucleotides agree with TRBD2. Germline CDR1 and CDR2: SGDLS and YYNGEE. Losses at the gene ends were 2 bases for V and 5 bases for J; bases not matched to a gene: 11. The CDR3 spans 16 residues. CDR3 sequence reads: CASSVRGGTVQETQYF. The CDR3 DNA reads TGTGCCAGCAGCGTCCGGGGGGGGACCGTTCAGGAGACCCAGTACTTC.

The chain has TRBV9 and TRBJ2-2, with 7 bases that match TRBD1. This CDR3 comprises 19 residues. The J segment lost 5 bases and the V segment lost 6 bases, leaving 22 bases of the junction unmatched. Germline-derived CDR1 and CDR2 are SGDLS and YYNGEE. The CDR3 nucleotides are TGTGCCAGCACCGGCGGACCGGGACAGAATCTTTTGGGGACCGGGGAGCTGTTTTTT. This sequence encodes CASTGGPGQNLLGTGELFF.

The chain joins TRBV27 to TRBJ2-4; 11 bases match TRBD1. This CDR3 comprises 18 residues. V was pared by 5 bases and J by 0 bases, with 9 bases of the junction left unmatched. Germline loops: CDR1 MNHEY, CDR2 SMNVEV (reference sequence). CDR3 protein: CASSPGTGGSVAKNIQYF. In DNA, the CDR3 is TGTGCCAGCAGTCCCGGGACAGGGGGTTCGGTAGCCAAAAACATTCAGTACTTC.

The chain is built from TRBV5-4 and TRBJ2-1, with D uncertain. The germline CDR1 and CDR2 sequences are SGHNT and YYREEE (reference sequence). Trimming removed 1 base at V and 4 bases at J, with 9 bases between. There are 14 residues in the CDR3. DNA of the CDR3: TGTGCCAGCAGCTTGTTCCTCGAGTACAATGAGCAGTTCTTC. It specifies CASSLFLEYNEQFF.

This clone was seen only once. At the DNA level, this CDR3 is encoded by other sequences in the same sample as well. V and J are TRBV11-2 and TRBJ2-7; D is perhaps TRBD2 (5 bases). This CDR3 is built from 13 residues. Deletions cut 2 bases from V and 2 bases from J, with 7 bases between. Germline V gives CDR1 SGHAT, CDR2 FQNNGV. The CDR3 sequence: CASSLTGAYEQYF. CDR3 DNA: TGTGCCAGCAGCTTAACCGGGGCCTACGAGCAGTACTTC.

The genes are TRBV9 and TRBJ2-7, with 14 bases fitting TRBD2. There are 15 residues in the CDR3. CDR1 is SGDLS, CDR2 YYNGEE, per germline. V lost 4 bases, J lost 7 bases, and 7 bases stayed unmatched. Here the CDR3 reads CASSLGTSGSHEQYF. CDR3 DNA: TGTGCCAGCAGCCTCGGGACTAGCGGGAGTCATGAGCAGTACTTC.

The rearrangement joins TRBV5-1 to TRBJ2-2; D perhaps matches TRBD2 (5 bases). The V end lost 2 bases, the J end lost 1 base, and 12 bases lay between the germline ends. Germline V gene data show CDR1 as SGHRS and CDR2 as YFSETQ. This CDR3 has 16 residues. The CDR3 nucleotides are TGCGCCAGCAGCTTAACTAGATCGAGGAACACCGGGGAGCTGTTTTTT. Translated: CASSLTRSRNTGELFF.

V gene TRBV19 combines with J gene TRBJ2-1; perhaps TRBD2 as D (7 bases). In germline, CDR1 is LNHDA, CDR2 SQIVND (reference sequence). V lost 1 base and J 0 bases, leaving 19 bases between the germline ends. The CDR3 covers 19 residues. CDR3 loop: CASSIGGRGRGSSYNEQFF. For the CDR3, the DNA is TGTGCCAGTAGTATAGGCGGTCGGGGGAGGGGGAGCTCCTACAATGAGCAGTTCTTC.

This clone was detected only once. This chain joins TRBV7-2 and TRBJ2-3; 9 bases match TRBD2. There are 16 residues in the CDR3. From germline, CDR1 is SGHTA and CDR2 FQGNSA. The J segment lost 4 bases and the V segment lost 8 bases, leaving 13 bases of the junction unmatched. The CDR3 nucleotides are TGTGCCAGCGGACCGAGGGCCCTAGCGGGGTCAGATACGCAGTATTTT. This encodes CASGPRALAGSDTQYF.